This is a list of T cell receptor beta chains from one sample in a study of shared clonotypes between healthy human individuals. Method: immunoSEQ multiplex PCR; TCRdb's copy keeps in-frame clones and lacks some. Here the sample spans 1.6 million or so clones, less than 99% being singletons. The specimen sequenced was naive CD4+ T cells sorted from blood. All receptors derive from a man aged 30-40 years in good health. Each CDR3 is given with its conserved first and last residue. A D gene is named only where the DNA matches it firmly. Clone size is stated in some rows and not others, as once, few, many or a class when expanded.

v_gene: TRBV7-2; j_gene: TRBJ1-5; d_gene: NA; abundance: NA; CDR3aa: CASSSPGLPSNQPQHF; CDR3nt: TGTGCCAGCAGCTCACCAGGGCTGCCTAGCAATCAGCCCCAGCATTTT
v_gene: TRBV5-5; j_gene: TRBJ2-5; d_gene: NA; abundance: NA; CDR3aa: CASSLRGGETQYF; CDR3nt: TGTGCCAGCAGCTTGAGGGGAGGAGAGACCCAGTACTTC
v_gene: TRBV11-3; j_gene: TRBJ2-2; d_gene: TRBD2; abundance: NA; CDR3aa: CASSLSGGRAPGELFF; CDR3nt: TGTGCCAGCAGCTTATCCGGCGGGAGGGCCCCCGGGGAGCTGTTTTTT
v_gene: TRBV5-1; j_gene: TRBJ1-1; d_gene: NA; abundance: once; CDR3aa: CASSSENFNTEAFF; CDR3nt: TGCGCCAGCAGCTCCGAGAATTTCAACACTGAAGCTTTCTTT
v_gene: TRBV5-8; j_gene: TRBJ2-3; d_gene: NA; abundance: NA; CDR3aa: CASSLEGTDTQYF; CDR3nt: TGTGCCAGCAGCTTGGAGGGCACAGATACGCAGTATTTT
v_gene: TRBV4-1; j_gene: TRBJ2-1; d_gene: TRBD1; abundance: NA; CDR3aa: CASSQEGGRGYEQFF; CDR3nt: TGCGCCAGCAGCCAAGAAGGGGGCAGGGGCTATGAGCAGTTCTTC
v_gene: TRBV2; j_gene: TRBJ2-2; d_gene: NA; abundance: NA; CDR3aa: CASNVENTGELFF; CDR3nt: TGTGCCAGCAACGTAGAGAACACCGGGGAGCTGTTTTTT
v_gene: TRBV29-1; j_gene: TRBJ2-7; d_gene: NA; abundance: NA; CDR3aa: CSVNEGSWEQYF; CDR3nt: TGCAGCGTCAACGAAGGGTCGTGGGAGCAGTACTTC
v_gene: TRBV5-1; j_gene: TRBJ2-5; d_gene: NA; abundance: once; CDR3aa: CASSLQGQQETQYF; CDR3nt: TGCGCCAGCAGCTTGCAAGGACAGCAAGAGACCCAGTACTTC
v_gene: TRBV7-2; j_gene: TRBJ2-7; d_gene: NA; abundance: NA; CDR3aa: CASSLGSDRGEQYF; CDR3nt: TGTGCCAGCAGCTTAGGATCTGACAGAGGCGAGCAGTACTTC
v_gene: TRBV2; j_gene: TRBJ2-2; d_gene: NA; abundance: NA; CDR3aa: CAQRSTGELFF; CDR3nt: TGTGCCCAGCGTAGCACCGGGGAGCTGTTTTTT
v_gene: TRBV7-9; j_gene: TRBJ2-7; d_gene: TRBD1; abundance: NA; CDR3aa: CASSQTGGLSYEQYF; CDR3nt: TGTGCCAGCAGCCAGACAGGGGGCCTCTCCTACGAGCAGTACTTC
v_gene: TRBV5-4; j_gene: TRBJ2-1; d_gene: NA; abundance: NA; CDR3aa: CASSLADREQFF; CDR3nt: TGTGCCAGCAGCTTGGCGGACAGAGAGCAGTTCTTC
v_gene: TRBV5-1; j_gene: TRBJ2-7; d_gene: NA; abundance: NA; CDR3aa: CASSLTGAAYEQYF; CDR3nt: TGCGCCAGCAGCTTGACGGGAGCCGCCTACGAGCAGTACTTC
v_gene: TRBV5-8; j_gene: TRBJ1-5; d_gene: NA; abundance: NA; CDR3aa: CASSSNVGGLLPQHF; CDR3nt: TGTGCCAGCAGCTCGAACGTTGGGGGCCTTTTGCCCCAGCATTTT
v_gene: TRBV5-1; j_gene: TRBJ1-1; d_gene: NA; abundance: NA; CDR3aa: CASSSSVGTEAFF; CDR3nt: TGCGCCAGCAGTTCTTCTGTCGGCACTGAAGCTTTCTTT
v_gene: TRBV6-5; j_gene: TRBJ1-4; d_gene: NA; abundance: NA; CDR3aa: CASRRPNEKLFF; CDR3nt: TGTGCCAGCAGACGGCCGAATGAAAAACTGTTTTTT
v_gene: TRBV21-1; j_gene: TRBJ1-4; d_gene: NA; abundance: NA; CDR3aa: CASSNRDRLLFPGKLFF; CDR3nt: TGTGCCAGCAGCAACAGGGACAGGCTCTTATTCCCTGGGAAACTGTTTTTT
v_gene: TRBV5-4; j_gene: TRBJ2-3; d_gene: NA; abundance: NA; CDR3aa: CASSPMGATDTQYF; CDR3nt: TGTGCCAGCAGCCCGATGGGCGCCACAGATACGCAGTATTTT
v_gene: TRBV5-4; j_gene: TRBJ1-1; d_gene: TRBD1; abundance: NA; CDR3aa: CASSAGQVNTEAFF; CDR3nt: TGTGCCAGCAGCGCGGGACAGGTAAACACTGAAGCTTTCTTT
v_gene: TRBV2; j_gene: TRBJ1-4; d_gene: NA; abundance: NA; CDR3aa: CASRWRTDTEKLFF; CDR3nt: TGTGCCAGCAGGTGGCGGACAGACACAGAAAAACTGTTTTTT
v_gene: TRBV5-1; j_gene: TRBJ2-7; d_gene: NA; abundance: NA; CDR3aa: CASSPSPEIYEQYF; CDR3nt: TGCGCCAGCAGCCCCTCCCCGGAAATCTACGAGCAGTACTTC
v_gene: TRBV7-2; j_gene: TRBJ2-3; d_gene: NA; abundance: NA; CDR3aa: CASSLAFGILSTQATQYF; CDR3nt: TGTGCCAGCAGCTTAGCTTTCGGTATTCTTAGCACCCAGGCTACGCAGTATTTT
v_gene: TRBV9; j_gene: TRBJ2-2; d_gene: NA; abundance: NA; CDR3aa: CASSARSGFAGELFF; CDR3nt: TGTGCCAGCAGCGCCCGATCAGGGTTCGCCGGGGAGCTGTTTTTT
v_gene: TRBV10-2; j_gene: TRBJ1-4; d_gene: NA; abundance: NA; CDR3aa: CASSGQARSEKLFF; CDR3nt: TGCGCCAGCAGTGGACAGGCGAGGAGTGAAAAACTGTTTTTT
v_gene: TRBV6-6; j_gene: TRBJ2-7; d_gene: NA; abundance: NA; CDR3aa: CASSNEKRNSYEQYF; CDR3nt: TGTGCCAGCAGCAATGAAAAGAGGAATTCCTACGAGCAGTACTTC
v_gene: TRBV5-4; j_gene: TRBJ2-6; d_gene: NA; abundance: NA; CDR3aa: CASSPGVANVLTF; CDR3nt: TGTGCCAGCAGCCCAGGGGTAGCCAACGTCCTGACTTTC
v_gene: TRBV10-3; j_gene: TRBJ2-1; d_gene: NA; abundance: NA; CDR3aa: CAISSAKTYNEQFF; CDR3nt: TGTGCCATCAGTTCAGCGAAAACTTACAATGAGCAGTTCTTC
v_gene: TRBV5-1; j_gene: TRBJ2-2; d_gene: NA; abundance: NA; CDR3aa: CASSSPAQGPVGSNTGELFF; CDR3nt: TGCGCCAGCAGCTCGCCGGCGCAGGGGCCGGTTGGATCGAACACCGGGGAGCTGTTTTTT
v_gene: TRBV4-3; j_gene: TRBJ1-2; d_gene: NA; abundance: NA; CDR3aa: CASSQDVTGNYGYTF; CDR3nt: TGCGCCAGCAGCCAAGATGTGACAGGAAACTATGGCTACACCTTC
v_gene: TRBV27; j_gene: TRBJ2-2; d_gene: TRBD2; abundance: NA; CDR3aa: CASSARTSGRAGTGELFF; CDR3nt: TGTGCCAGCAGTGCCCGGACTAGCGGGAGGGCAGGCACCGGGGAGCTGTTTTTT
v_gene: TRBV5-4; j_gene: TRBJ1-1; d_gene: NA; abundance: NA; CDR3aa: CASSDRPGTEAFF; CDR3nt: TGTGCCAGCAGCGACCGACCAGGCACTGAAGCTTTCTTT
v_gene: TRBV27; j_gene: TRBJ1-2; d_gene: NA; abundance: NA; CDR3aa: CASSFPGWIGYTF; CDR3nt: TGTGCCAGCAGTTTCCCCGGTTGGATAGGCTACACCTTC